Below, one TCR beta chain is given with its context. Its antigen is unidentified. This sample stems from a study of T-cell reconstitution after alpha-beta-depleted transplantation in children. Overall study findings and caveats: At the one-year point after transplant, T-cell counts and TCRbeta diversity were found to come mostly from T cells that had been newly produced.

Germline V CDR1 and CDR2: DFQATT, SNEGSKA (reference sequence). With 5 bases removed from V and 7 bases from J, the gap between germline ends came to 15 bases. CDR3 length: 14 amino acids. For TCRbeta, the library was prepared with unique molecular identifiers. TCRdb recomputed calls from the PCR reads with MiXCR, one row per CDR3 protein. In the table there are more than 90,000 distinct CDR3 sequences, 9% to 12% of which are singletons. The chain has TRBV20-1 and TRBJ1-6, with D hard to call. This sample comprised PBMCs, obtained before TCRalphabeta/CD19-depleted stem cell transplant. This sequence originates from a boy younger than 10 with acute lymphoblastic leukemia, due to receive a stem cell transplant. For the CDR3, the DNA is TGCAGTGCTTCTGACAACAGTAGGAATTCACCCCTCCACTTT. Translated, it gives CSASDNSRNSPLHF.